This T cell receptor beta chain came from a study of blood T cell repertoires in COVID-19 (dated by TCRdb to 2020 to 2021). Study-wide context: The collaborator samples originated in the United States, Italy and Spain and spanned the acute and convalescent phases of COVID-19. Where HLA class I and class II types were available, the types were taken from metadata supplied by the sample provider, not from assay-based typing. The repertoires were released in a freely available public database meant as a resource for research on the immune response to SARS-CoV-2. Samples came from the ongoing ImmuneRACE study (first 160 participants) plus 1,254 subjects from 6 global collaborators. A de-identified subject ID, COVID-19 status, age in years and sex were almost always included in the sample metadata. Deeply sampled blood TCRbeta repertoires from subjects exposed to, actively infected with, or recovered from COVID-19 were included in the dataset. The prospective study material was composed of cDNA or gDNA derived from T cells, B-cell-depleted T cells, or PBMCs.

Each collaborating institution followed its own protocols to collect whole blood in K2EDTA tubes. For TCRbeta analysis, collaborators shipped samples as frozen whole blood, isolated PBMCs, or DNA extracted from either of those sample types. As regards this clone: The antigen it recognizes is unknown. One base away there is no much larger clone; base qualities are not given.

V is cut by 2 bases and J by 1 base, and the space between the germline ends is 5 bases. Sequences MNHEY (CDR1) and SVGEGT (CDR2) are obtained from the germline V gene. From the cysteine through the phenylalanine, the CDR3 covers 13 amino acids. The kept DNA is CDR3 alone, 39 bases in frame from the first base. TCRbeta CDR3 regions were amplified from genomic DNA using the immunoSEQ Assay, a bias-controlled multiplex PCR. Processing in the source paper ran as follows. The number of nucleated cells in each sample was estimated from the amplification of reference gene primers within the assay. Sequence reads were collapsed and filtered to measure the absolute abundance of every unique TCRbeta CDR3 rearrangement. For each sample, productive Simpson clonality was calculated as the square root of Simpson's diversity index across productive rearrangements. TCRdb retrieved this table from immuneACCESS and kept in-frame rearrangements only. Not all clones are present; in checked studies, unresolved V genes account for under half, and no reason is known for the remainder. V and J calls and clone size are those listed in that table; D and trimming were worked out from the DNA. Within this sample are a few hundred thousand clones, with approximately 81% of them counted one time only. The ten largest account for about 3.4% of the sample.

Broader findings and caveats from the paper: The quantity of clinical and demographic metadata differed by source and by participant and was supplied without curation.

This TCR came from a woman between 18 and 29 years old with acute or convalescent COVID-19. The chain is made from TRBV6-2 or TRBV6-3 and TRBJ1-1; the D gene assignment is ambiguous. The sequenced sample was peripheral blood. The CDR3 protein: CASSYLRNTEAFF. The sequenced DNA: TGTGCCAGCAGTTACCTTAGGAACACTGAAGCTTTCTTT.